This TCR beta chain was recorded in a study of cytomegalovirus exposure and HLA in healthy donors (dated by TCRdb to about 2017). Regarding the study in general: An earlier analysis of 587 of the donors reported about 280 Gb of sequence data and 100 million to 120 million unique TCR beta sequences obtained from 180 million or so T cells. An early release covering approximately 600 HLA-typed donors comprised approximately 300 gigabases of sequencing data and some 79 million unique TCR sequences. Of the roughly 390 genotyped donors, less than 85% were placed in the genetic ancestry cluster associated with self-reported Caucasian donors. The study was designed to test whether signatures of past pathogen exposure could be identified by cataloging public T cell receptors. The T cell repertoires of several hundred subjects were profiled by immunosequencing and related to cytomegalovirus serostatus. In addition to the first cohort of around 670 subjects, a separate validation cohort of approximately 110 different subjects was used. High-throughput TCR immunosequencing, statistical association of individual TCRs with disease status, and machine learning were combined to predict cytomegalovirus infection status. To study patterns of TCR occurrence, a later analysis re-analyzed previously published TCR beta repertoires from 666 donors and added high-resolution HLA genotyping. Rather than drawing on any new phenotypic data, the later analysis identified candidate immune exposures from TCR beta sequences and the way those sequences occurred across donors. An earlier analysis of several hundred of the donors applied high-throughput TCR beta sequencing to assess whether each TCR beta V gene segment acted as functional or pseudogenic. Donor age, sex, ethnicity and CMV serostatus were compiled together with the repertoire data. A later genetic analysis used genome-wide SNP genotypes for about three fifths of the 666 donors, treating that subset as a discovery cohort. All discovery cohort repertoires had been generated on a single sequencing platform. HLA typing covered class I and class II loci at four-digit resolution. The number of donors typed differed by locus, with 629-630 for A, B, C, DRB1 and DQB1, roughly 520 for DQA1, approximately 570 for DPA1, and under 490 for DPB1. Because of strong linkage in the cohort, a handful of DR-DQ haplotypes were treated as single units for association and clustering. Among 398 genotyped donors of the cohort, an average of around 240,000 unique TCR beta nucleotide sequences was sequenced per donor, of which about 19% were non-productive.

About this clone itself: Its antigen target is currently unknown. No per-base quality is available; no much larger clone lies one base away.

The cysteine opens and the phenylalanine closes a CDR3 of 16 amino acids. Only the CDR3 region is kept as DNA, spanning 48 bases read in frame from base 1. The junction carries 16 bases between V and J, which are trimmed by 5 bases and 0 bases respectively. Per the germline V gene (reference sequence), MNHEY is the CDR1 and SMNVEV is the CDR2. Libraries were built with the immunoSEQ multiplex PCR assay. A mixture of 60 forward primers for TCR Vbeta segments and 13 reverse primers for TCR Jbeta segments was used in the multiplex PCR. The CDR3 region of rearranged TCR beta genes was amplified from genomic DNA by a multiplex PCR assay. On the Illumina HiSeq System, the amplified TCR beta libraries were sequenced as 87-base-pair reads. The authors' analysis ran thus. A later analysis tallied about 77 million unique TCR beta chains across the 700 or so repertoires, and around 12 million of those chains were shared by two or more donors. Raw reads were error-corrected and collapsed into unique sequences by a nearest-neighbor algorithm in which closely related sequences were merged to remove PCR and sequencing errors. To assign V, D and J gene segments, CDR3 sequences were aligned to IMGT reference sequences. Each retained sequence needed at least a six-nucleotide match to both a V gene segment and a J gene segment. A rearrangement was called productive if the CDR3 had no stop codons and remained in frame with V and J, and every other rearrangement was called non-productive. CDR3 was defined according to IMGT convention as the region running from the second conserved V-encoded cysteine to the conserved J-encoded phenylalanine. The earlier analysis of about 640 of the donors excluded any sequence lacking an unambiguous match to a single V gene segment. In an earlier analysis of 587 of the donors, V segments were called functional above 56.7% productive rearrangements and were called segregating when the between-donor standard deviation exceeded 5%. A statistical classification framework was developed to diagnose cytomegalovirus status using the catalog of TCR beta chain sequences. A later analysis assigned V and J genes by comparing TCR nucleotide sequences with IMGT/GENE-DB human TR gene sequences. In a later analysis, CDR3 sequences and most-parsimonious VDJ recombination scenarios were assigned using the TCRdist pipeline. In a later analysis, each TCR beta chain was defined by its CDR3 amino acid sequence together with its V-gene family, and reads lacking a unique V-gene family were excluded. To address suspected cross-contamination and a sequencing artifact, a later analysis removed 592 highly shared, low-generation-probability nucleotide sequences. A later analysis calculated a clonal expansion index for each public chain from normalized within-repertoire ranks of inferred template counts. In a later analysis, generation probabilities were computed with a VDJ recombination model fitted to out-of-frame rearrangements, and the resulting probabilities were checked against IGoR. Hypergeometric tests were used in a later analysis to score TCR-TCR, TCR-HLA and TCR-CMV co-occurrence, with a repertoire-size bias correction applied to the TCR pairs. In a later analysis, false discovery rates were estimated by permuting HLA or CMV assignments 20 times. In a later analysis, co-occurring TCRs were grouped using DBSCAN, and TCRdist sequence similarity was added for clustering within HLA-allele-positive subsets. Repertoires with fewer than 30,000 or more than 120,000 public chains were left out of co-occurrence clustering, as were roughly five repertoires with anomalous nucleotide sharing. Here the immuneACCESS table is served through TCRdb, limited to in-frame sequences with V and J called. Missing clones are a known gap in these copies; in checked studies unresolved V genes cover under half, and the rest lacks a known reason. That table gives V, J and clone size, and the DNA gave D and trimming. The sample table holds some 200,000 clones, of which 70% were seen once. 2.6% of the sample belongs to the ten largest clones.

The research as a whole found: Around 16 rarely observed V segments, including chromosome 9 orphons, were excluded from the earlier analysis of several hundred of the donors because counts were too low. CMV serostatus was the only immune exposure information available for the cohort. The classifier was reported to diagnose cytomegalovirus status with high specificity and sensitivity in both the original cohort and the validation cohort. The 87-base-pair reads could not distinguish some IMGT-functional V segments, including TRBV6-2 and TRBV6-3, so those segments were excluded. An association between a missense DCLRE1C variant and V-gene and J-gene trimming of TCR beta chains was found in a later genetic analysis and replicated in an independent cohort. Across donors, most TCR sequences were observed very rarely, whereas some public TCRs were present in many individuals. Presence/absence analyses assumed roughly uniform sequencing depth across donors, an assumption that may not hold. In this cohort, only TCR beta chains were sequenced, and detectable features were limited by the absence of alpha or paired-chain data. A few of the identified cytomegalovirus-associated TCR beta chains were confirmed in vitro to be specific for cytomegalovirus antigens. According to the authors, the approach could potentially be generalized to other disease states and immunological phenotypes. A cluster of highly shared sequence variants was judged likely to be a technical artifact of the sequencing pipeline. A later analysis found that TCR association rates varied across HLA loci, with DRB1 alleles showing the most associated TCRs and HLA-C alleles the fewest. Linkage disequilibrium might explain the correlated functional status among segregating V segments, but an unknown experimental factor could not be ruled out. At a false discovery rate of 0.05, a later analysis linked 15,000 to 20,000 TCR beta sequences to specific HLA alleles. Most CMV-associated TCR beta chains appeared to be HLA-restricted in a later analysis, and the HLA associations seemed to be driven largely by CMV exposure. Assigning TCR associations to individual alleles was difficult when HLA alleles, especially DR and DQ, strongly co-occurred. Broadly in line with IMGT annotations, most TCR beta V segments showed up in productive rearrangements about 90% or about 30% of the time in an earlier analysis of a few hundred of the donors. A later genetic analysis reported fewer N-insertions in productive TCRs among donors in an Asian-associated ancestry cluster than the roughly 620-donor mean. In a later analysis, several top co-occurrence clusters were reported to appear linked to parvovirus B19, influenza, CMV and Epstein-Barr virus. A further reported finding was that TCR beta sequences accurately predicted the HLA-A and HLA-B alleles for most subjects in the first cohort. Compared with equally common non-associated chains, HLA-associated TCR beta chains in a later analysis were more clonally expanded and had lower generation probabilities. Because some donors lacked HLA typing at each locus, the association tests relied only on the typed subset. The study gave a list of some 150 TCR beta chains associated with cytomegalovirus.

The cohort consisted of approximately 690 healthy bone marrow donors. All cohort members were sampled while nominally healthy, although unrecorded immune exposures were likely present. The donor tested CMV seropositive and was one of the 289 seropositive cohort members. Every donor gave a peripheral blood sample, and the peripheral blood mononuclear cells from that sample were used for TCR beta sequencing. Genomic DNA extraction from the blood cell samples was performed with the Qiagen DNeasy Blood Extraction Kit. The V and J segments used are TRBV27 and TRBJ1-1, with the D gene call left open. The sample comprised PBMCs. The clonotype was recovered from a man in his forties or fifties in good health and CMV-seropositive. The CDR3 region reads CASSPSTGEMNTEAFF. The sequence in DNA is TGTGCCAGCAGTCCCTCAACCGGGGAGATGAACACTGAAGCTTTCTTT.